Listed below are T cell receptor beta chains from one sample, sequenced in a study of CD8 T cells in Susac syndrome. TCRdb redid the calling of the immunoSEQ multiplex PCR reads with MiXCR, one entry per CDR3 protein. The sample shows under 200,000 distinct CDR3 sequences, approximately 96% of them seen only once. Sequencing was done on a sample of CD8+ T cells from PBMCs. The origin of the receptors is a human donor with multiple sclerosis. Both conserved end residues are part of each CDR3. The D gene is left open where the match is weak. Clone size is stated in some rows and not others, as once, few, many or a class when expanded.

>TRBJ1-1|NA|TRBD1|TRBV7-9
CASTGQGETEAFF
TGTGCCAGCACGGGACAGGGTGAAACTGAAGCTTTCTTT
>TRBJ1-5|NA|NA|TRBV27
CASSDVENQPQHF
TGTGCCAGCAGCGATGTTGAGAATCAGCCCCAGCATTTT
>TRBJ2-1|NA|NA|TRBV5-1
CASSLVEDEQFF
TGCGCCAGCAGCTTGGTTGAGGATGAGCAGTTCTTC
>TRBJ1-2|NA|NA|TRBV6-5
CASSYPRGQGIYGYTF
TGTGCCAGCAGTTACCCGAGAGGGCAGGGGATCTATGGCTACACCTTC
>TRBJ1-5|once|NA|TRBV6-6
CASSPPEVRNQPQHF
TGTGCCAGCAGTCCCCCTGAGGTTCGAAATCAGCCCCAGCATTTT
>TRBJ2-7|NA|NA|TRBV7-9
CASSKASHEQYF
TGTGCCAGCAGCAAGGCGTCCCACGAGCAGTACTTC
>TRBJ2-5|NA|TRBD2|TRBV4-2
CASSASGTQETQYF
TGTGCCAGCAGCGCTAGCGGGACCCAAGAGACCCAGTACTTC
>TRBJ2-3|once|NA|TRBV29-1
CSVVGGNTDTQYF
TGCAGCGTTGTCGGGGGAAACACAGATACGCAGTATTTT
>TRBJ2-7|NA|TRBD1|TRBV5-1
CASSGTGATYEQYF
TGCGCCAGCTCCGGGACAGGGGCTACCTACGAGCAGTACTTC
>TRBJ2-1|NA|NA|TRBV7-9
CASSLGPITEQFF
TGTGCCAGCAGCTTAGGACCAATAACCGAGCAGTTCTTC
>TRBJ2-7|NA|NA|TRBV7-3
CASSLIGGNGDEQYF
TGTGCCAGCAGCTTAATAGGAGGGAATGGGGACGAGCAGTACTTC
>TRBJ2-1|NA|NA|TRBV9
CASSPRGSEQFF
TGTGCCAGCAGCCCTCGGGGAAGTGAGCAGTTCTTC
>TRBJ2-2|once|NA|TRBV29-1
CSVDGRQGNTNTGELFF
TGCAGCGTTGATGGGAGGCAGGGGAACACGAACACCGGGGAGCTGTTTTTT
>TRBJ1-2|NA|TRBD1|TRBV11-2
CASSVGTGASNYGYTF
TGTGCCAGCAGCGTCGGGACAGGGGCGTCTAACTATGGCTACACCTTC